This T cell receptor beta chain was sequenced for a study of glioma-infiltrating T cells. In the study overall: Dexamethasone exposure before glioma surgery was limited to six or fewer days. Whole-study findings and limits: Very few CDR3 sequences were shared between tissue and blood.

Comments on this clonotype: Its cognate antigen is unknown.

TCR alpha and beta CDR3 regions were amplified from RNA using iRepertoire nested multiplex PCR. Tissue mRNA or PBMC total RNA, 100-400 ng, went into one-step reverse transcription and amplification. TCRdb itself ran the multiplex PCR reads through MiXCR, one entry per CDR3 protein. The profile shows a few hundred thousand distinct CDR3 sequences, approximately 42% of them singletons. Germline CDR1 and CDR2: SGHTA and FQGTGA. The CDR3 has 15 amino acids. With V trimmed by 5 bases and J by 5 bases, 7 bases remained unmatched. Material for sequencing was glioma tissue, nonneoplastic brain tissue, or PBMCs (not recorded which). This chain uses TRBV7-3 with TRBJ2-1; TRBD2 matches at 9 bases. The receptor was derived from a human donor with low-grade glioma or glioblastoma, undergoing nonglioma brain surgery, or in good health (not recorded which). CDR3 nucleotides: TGTGCCAGCAGCCCCCACGCGGGAGGGAACAATGAGCAGTTCTTC. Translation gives CASSPHAGGNNEQFF.